The 27 T cell receptor beta chains below were found in one sample sequenced in a study of blood T cell repertoires in COVID-19. The protocol was immunoSEQ multiplex PCR, while the TCRdb copy is restricted to in-frame clones and leaves out a portion. This repertoire shows roughly 39,000 clones, about 89% found once; its top ten account for around 24%. The sample comprised peripheral blood. Receptors originate from a man aged 45-60 years with active or convalescent COVID-19.

This clone was observed once. The CDR3 protein is CAISGTSGQETQYF. CDR3 sequence (DNA): TGTGCCATCAGTGGGACTAGCGGGCAAGAGACCCAGTACTTC. V is TRBV10-3 and J is TRBJ2-5; 11 bases fit TRBD2. The germline V gene has CDR1 ENHRY and CDR2 SYGVKD. CDR3 length equals 14 residues. The J segment lost 2 bases and the V segment lost 4 bases, leaving 0 bases of the junction unmatched.

The V gene is TRBV28, the J gene TRBJ1-2; 7 bases match TRBD1. In germline, CDR1 is MDHEN, CDR2 SYDVKM. The CDR3 is 14 amino acids. Trimming removed 3 bases from V and 4 bases from J; junction bases left unmatched: 5. The CDR3 reads CASSLTGTTYGYTF. The CDR3 bases are TGTGCCAGCAGTTTGACAGGGACAACCTATGGCTACACCTTC.

This sequence joins TRBV6-5 and TRBJ2-1, with 8 nucleotides matching TRBD1. The CDR3 runs 14 residues. Germline-derived CDR1 and CDR2 are MNHEY and SVGAGI. Trimming cost V 4 bases and J 4 bases; bases outside gene matches: 3. CDR3 protein: CASSSWTGYNEQFF. CDR3 DNA: TGTGCCAGCAGTTCTTGGACAGGGTACAATGAGCAGTTCTTC.

The rearrangement links TRBV5-6 to TRBJ1-1; 7 nucleotides agree with TRBD1. Trimming took 5 bases from V and 2 from J; bases not matched to a gene: 6. The CDR3 is 14 residues long. Germline CDR1 SGHDT, CDR2 YYEEEE. For the CDR3, the DNA is TGTGCCAGCAGGCCCGGGACAGCTAACACTGAAGCTTTCTTT. It yields the protein CASRPGTANTEAFF.

The rearrangement links TRBV19 to TRBJ1-4; 8 nucleotides line up with TRBD1. Trimming cost V 7 bases and J 6 bases; bases outside gene matches: 10. This CDR3 spans 15 amino acids. Germline-derived CDR1 and CDR2 are LNHDA and SQIVND (reference sequence). The CDR3 bases are TGTGCCAGTACCGACAGGGGACGGGTCGATGAAAAACTGTTTTTT. Residues: CASTDRGRVDEKLFF.

This clone was observed a single time. The V call is TRBV6-4, the J call TRBJ2-4; 15 nucleotides match TRBD2. Germline V gives CDR1 MRHNA, CDR2 SNTAGT. This CDR3 spans 16 amino acids. V trimming: 7 bases; J trimming: 9 bases; junction bases outside the gene matches: 10. In DNA, the CDR3 is TGTGCCAGCATCCCGGGACTAGCGGGAGGCCGATGCATTCAGTACTTC. Its translation is CASIPGLAGGRCIQYF.

The V and J genes are TRBV5-6 and TRBJ2-7, with D possibly being TRBD2 (6 bases). Germline V lookup: CDR1 SGHDT, CDR2 YYEEEE. This CDR3 comprises 14 residues. Trimming removed 2 bases from V and 0 bases from J, with 9 bases in between. CDR3: CASSFSGLSYEQYF. The DNA of the CDR3 is TGTGCCAGCAGCTTCAGCGGGCTCTCCTACGAGCAGTACTTC.

The chain has TRBV7-2 and TRBJ2-3; the match to TRBD2 covers 14 bases. The germline CDR1 and CDR2 sequences are SGHTA and FQGNSA. The ends lost 4 bases at V and 4 bases at J; junction bases unmatched: 4. The CDR3 extends over 16 amino acids. The CDR3 region has the DNA TGTGCCAGCAGCTCCAGACTAGCGGGGGGGCCAGATACGCAGTATTTT. The encoded protein is CASSSRLAGGPDTQYF.

This chain connects TRBV27 to TRBJ2-1, with 7 positions matching TRBD2. The germline V gene encodes CDR1 MNHEY and CDR2 SMNVEV (reference sequence). V dropped 2 bases and J dropped 4; count of bases not matched to a gene: 5. The CDR3 contains 15 residues. The CDR3 loop reads CASSLMTSLYNEQFF. The DNA of the CDR3 is TGTGCCAGCAGTTTAATGACTAGCTTATACAATGAGCAGTTCTTC.

The rearrangement links TRBV9 to TRBJ1-2; TRBD1 might be the D (5 bases). V shed 0 bases and J shed 4 bases, with 13 bases lying between them. Germline assignment: CDR1 SGDLS and CDR2 YYNGEE. This CDR3 region has 15 residues. The CDR3 loop is CASSVGAGQIYGYTF. The CDR3 DNA reads TGTGCCAGCAGCGTAGGAGCAGGACAAATCTATGGCTACACCTTC.

V usage is TRBV6-6 and J usage is TRBJ2-5, with 11 bases fitting TRBD1. This CDR3 contains 15 residues. The junction had 8 bases not matched to a gene; V was cut back by 6 bases and J by 5 bases. Germline V lookup: CDR1 MNHNY, CDR2 SVGAGI (reference sequence). In DNA, the CDR3 is TGTGCCAGCAGAGCCGGGACAGGGGGTCTGGAGACCCAGTACTTC. This gives the protein CASRAGTGGLETQYF.

The table lists this clone with a few counts. The rearrangement links TRBV4-1 to TRBJ1-2, with 8 positions matching TRBD1. V was clipped by 0 bases and J by 8 bases; unmatched bases: 8. The germline gives CDR1 MGHRA, CDR2 YSYEKL. The CDR3 consists of 15 residues. The CDR3 DNA reads TGCGCCAGCAGCCAAGATCCGGGCAGGGGGCACGGCTACACCTTC. This encodes CASSQDPGRGHGYTF.

This chain connects TRBV19 to TRBJ1-2; perhaps TRBD1 as D (6 bases). V was shortened by 8 bases and J by 2 bases, with 9 bases between the two germline ends. This CDR3 spans 12 amino acids. Germline V lookup: CDR1 LNHDA, CDR2 SQIVND (reference sequence). The DNA of the CDR3 is TGTGCCAGTCAAACAGGGAACTATGGCTACACCTTC. It codes for CASQTGNYGYTF.

This clone occurred a few times. The chain links TRBV11-2 to TRBJ2-2; possibly TRBD1 for D (6 bases). Germline CDR1 reads SGHAT; CDR2 reads FQNNGV. V lost 6 bases and J 4 bases, leaving 18 bases between the germline ends. The CDR3 has 16 amino acids. CDR3 loop: CASRKTGQATTGELFF. CDR3 DNA sequence: TGTGCCAGCAGGAAAACAGGGCAAGCGACCACCGGGGAGCTGTTTTTT.

The CDR3 spells CASSQRATINQPQHF. Written as DNA, the CDR3 is TGCGCCAGCAGCCAAAGAGCGACTATCAATCAGCCCCAGCATTTT. This chain connects TRBV4-1 to TRBJ1-5; the D is unclear. The V and J ends lost 2 bases and 3 bases respectively, with 11 bases between them. CDR1 MGHRA and CDR2 YSYEKL come from the germline V gene. The CDR3 spans 15 residues.

This clone was seen once. The chain couples TRBV20-1 to TRBJ1-4; a possible D gene is TRBD1 (5 bases). This CDR3 spans 13 amino acids. The germline CDR1 and CDR2 sequences are DFQATT and SNEGSKA (reference sequence). Trimming removed 3 bases at V and 8 bases at J, with 13 bases between. CDR3 residues: CSASRGNEEKLFF. For the CDR3, the DNA is TGCAGTGCTAGTCGGGGGAATGAGGAAAAACTGTTTTTT.

This clone occurred a few times. This sequence joins TRBV7-6 and TRBJ2-1; 7 bases are shared with TRBD1. Unmatched junction bases numbered 9, after V lost 6 bases and J lost 4 bases. This CDR3 has 15 amino acids. Looked up from germline, CDR1 is SGHVS and CDR2 is FNYEAQ. The CDR3 here is CASSIGTVSYNEQFF. The CDR3 DNA sequence: TGTGCCAGCAGTATCGGGACAGTTTCTTACAATGAGCAGTTCTTC.

The chain joins TRBV6-5 to TRBJ1-4, with 8 positions matching TRBD1. The CDR3 consists of 12 residues. Germline V gene lookup returns CDR1 MNHEY and CDR2 SVGAGI. Here the CDR3 DNA reads TGTGCGACACAGGGGGATAATGAAAAACTGTTTTTT. It is translated as CATQGDNEKLFF.

This sequence joins TRBV29-1 and TRBJ2-1; TRBD2 is a possible D gene (6 bases). The germline V and J ends were trimmed by 6 bases and 3 bases, with 15 bases remaining between them. The CDR3 runs to 14 residues. Germline V CDR1 and CDR2: SQVTM, ANQGSEA. CDR3: CSVRRDRDYNEQFF. The CDR3 DNA is TGCAGCGTCCGGAGGGACCGAGACTACAATGAGCAGTTCTTC.

V gene TRBV2 combines with J gene TRBJ1-4; no reliable D call. This CDR3 has 13 residues. Germline V gene lookup returns CDR1 SNHLY and CDR2 FYNNEI. The V end lost 5 bases, the J end lost 4 bases, and 8 bases lay between the germline ends. The CDR3 DNA reads TGTGCCAGCAGTTTAATCTATAATGAAAAACTGTTTTTT. Translation gives CASSLIYNEKLFF.

J is TRBJ1-3 and V is TRBV6-5; possibly TRBD1 for D (6 bases). V shed 1 base and J shed 9 bases, with 13 bases lying between them. This CDR3 is 14 amino acids long. Germline V lookup: CDR1 MNHEY, CDR2 SVGAGI. The CDR3 loop reads CASSYLGQGPTIYF. In nucleotides, the CDR3 is TGTGCCAGCAGTTACTTGGGACAAGGCCCCACCATATATTTT.

The chain links TRBV29-1 to TRBJ1-4; TRBD1 agrees at 7 bases. The length of the CDR3 is 14 residues. J lost 6 bases, V lost 3 bases, and 7 bases had no gene match. CDR1 SQVTM and CDR2 ANQGSEA come from the germline V gene. This chain's CDR3 is CSVDSGQGDEKLFF. CDR3 sequence (DNA): TGCAGCGTTGATTCAGGCCAGGGGGATGAAAAACTGTTTTTT.

The chain combines TRBV7-9 with TRBJ1-4; the match to TRBD1 covers 8 bases. Germline CDR1 and CDR2: SEHNR and FQNEAQ (reference sequence). V trimming: 5 bases; J trimming: 4 bases; junction bases outside the gene matches: 6. The CDR3 has 15 residues. The CDR3 DNA is TGTGCCAGCAGCGCTGGGACAGGCCGTAATGAAAAACTGTTTTTT. This sequence encodes CASSAGTGRNEKLFF.

This clone occurred once. The V and J genes are TRBV28 and TRBJ1-2; 9 nucleotides align to TRBD1. The CDR3 extends over 15 amino acids. The trim removed 5 bases at V and 3 bases at J, leaving 7 bases unmatched. Per the germline V gene, CDR1 is MDHEN and CDR2 is SYDVKM. CDR3 bases: TGTGCCAGCAGTCCGGGACAGGGAACCGACTATGGCTACACCTTC. Translation: CASSPGQGTDYGYTF.

The chain recombines TRBV11-2 with TRBJ2-1; D is possibly TRBD2 (6 bases). Trimming removed 5 bases from V and 6 bases from J, with 17 bases in between. This CDR3 has 15 amino acids. Germline V gene lookup returns CDR1 SGHAT and CDR2 FQNNGV. The CDR3: CASSTRLVTVNEQFF. DNA of the CDR3: TGTGCCAGCAGCACCCGACTAGTTACGGTCAATGAGCAGTTCTTC.

The chain couples TRBV27 to TRBJ1-6, with D maybe TRBD1 (6 bases). Trimming shortened V by 6 bases and J by 0 bases, and 15 bases separated the two germline ends. Germline V gives CDR1 MNHEY, CDR2 SMNVEV (reference sequence). CDR3 length: 17 residues. The CDR3 protein is CASRRGGPSSYNSPLHF. In DNA form, the CDR3 reads TGTGCCAGCAGAAGGGGGGGCCCGAGCTCCTATAATTCACCCCTCCACTTT.

This chain uses TRBV6-5 with TRBJ1-2, with TRBD1 matching 7 bases. The germline gives CDR1 MNHEY, CDR2 SVGAGI. Trimming removed 10 bases from V and 3 bases from J; junction bases left unmatched: 8. The CDR3 runs 13 residues. The DNA for the CDR3 is TGTGCCACCCGCGGGACAGCCCACTATGGCTACACCTTC. Its protein is CATRGTAHYGYTF.